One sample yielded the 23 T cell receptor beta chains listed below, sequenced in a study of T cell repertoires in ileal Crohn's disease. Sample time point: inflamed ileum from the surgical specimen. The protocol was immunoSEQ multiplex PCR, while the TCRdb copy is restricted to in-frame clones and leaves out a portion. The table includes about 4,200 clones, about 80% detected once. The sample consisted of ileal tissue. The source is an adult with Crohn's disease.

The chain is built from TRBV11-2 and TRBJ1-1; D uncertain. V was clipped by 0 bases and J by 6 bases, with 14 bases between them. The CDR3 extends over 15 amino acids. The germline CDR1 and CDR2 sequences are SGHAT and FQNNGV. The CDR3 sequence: CASSLDRSAASEAFF. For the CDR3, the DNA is TGTGCCAGCAGCTTAGATCGTTCAGCGGCATCTGAAGCTTTCTTT. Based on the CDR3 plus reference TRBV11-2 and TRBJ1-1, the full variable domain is EAGVAQSPRYKIIEKRQSVAFWCNPISGHATLYWYQQILGQGPKLLIQFQNNGVVDDSQLPKDRFSAERLKGVDSTLKIQPAKLEDSAVYLCASSLDRSAASEAFFGQGTRLTVV.

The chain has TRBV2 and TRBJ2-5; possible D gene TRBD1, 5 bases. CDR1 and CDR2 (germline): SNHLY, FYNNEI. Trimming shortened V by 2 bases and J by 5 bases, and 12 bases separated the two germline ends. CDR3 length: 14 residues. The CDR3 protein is CASSERQGRETQYF. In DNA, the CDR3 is TGTGCCAGCAGTGAACGTCAGGGAAGGGAGACCCAGTACTTC.

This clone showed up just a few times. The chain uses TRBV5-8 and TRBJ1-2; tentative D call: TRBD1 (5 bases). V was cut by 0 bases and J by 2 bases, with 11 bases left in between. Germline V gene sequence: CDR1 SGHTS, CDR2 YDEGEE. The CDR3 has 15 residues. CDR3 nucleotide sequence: TGTGCCAGCAGCTTGGTGGTCAGGGCAAACTATGGCTACACCTTC. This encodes CASSLVVRANYGYTF. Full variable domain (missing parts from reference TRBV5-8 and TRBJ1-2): EAGVTQSPTHLIKTRGQQATLRCSPISGHTSVYWYQQALGLGLQFLLWYDEGEERNRGNFPPRFSGRQFPNYSSELNVNALELEDSALYLCASSLVVRANYGYTFGSGTRLTVV.

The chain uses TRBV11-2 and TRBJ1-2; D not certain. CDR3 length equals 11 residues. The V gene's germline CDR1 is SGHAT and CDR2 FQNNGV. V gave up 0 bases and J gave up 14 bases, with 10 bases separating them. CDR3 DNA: TGTGCCAGCAGCTTAGAACGAGTGAGGACCTTC. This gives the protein CASSLERVRTF.

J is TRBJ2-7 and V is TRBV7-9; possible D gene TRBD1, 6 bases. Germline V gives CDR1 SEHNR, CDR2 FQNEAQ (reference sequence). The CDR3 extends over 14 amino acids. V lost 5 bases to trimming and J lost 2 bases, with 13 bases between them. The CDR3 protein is CASSRGQLTYEQYF. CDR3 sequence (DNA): TGTGCCAGCAGCCGGGGACAACTCACCTACGAGCAGTACTTC.

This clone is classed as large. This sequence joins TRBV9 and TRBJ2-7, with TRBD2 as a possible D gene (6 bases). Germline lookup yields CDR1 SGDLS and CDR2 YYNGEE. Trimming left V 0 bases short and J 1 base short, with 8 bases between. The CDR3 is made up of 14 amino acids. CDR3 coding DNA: TGTGCCAGCAGCGTAGCGGAGGGGTCCTACGAGCAGTACTTC. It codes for CASSVAEGSYEQYF.

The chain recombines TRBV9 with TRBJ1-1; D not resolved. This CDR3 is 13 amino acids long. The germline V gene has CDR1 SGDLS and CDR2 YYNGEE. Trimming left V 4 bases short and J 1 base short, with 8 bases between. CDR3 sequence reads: CASSFEENTEAFF. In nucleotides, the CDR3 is TGTGCCAGCAGCTTCGAGGAGAACACTGAAGCTTTCTTT.

The CDR3 protein is CASSLTGNTGELFF. The CDR3, as DNA: TGTGCCAGCAGCTTGACCGGGAACACCGGGGAGCTGTTTTTT. The chain recombines TRBV7-6 with TRBJ2-2; D unresolved. From germline, CDR1 is SGHVS and CDR2 FNYEAQ. The CDR3 covers 14 residues. The V and J ends lost 3 bases and 1 base respectively, with 6 bases between them.

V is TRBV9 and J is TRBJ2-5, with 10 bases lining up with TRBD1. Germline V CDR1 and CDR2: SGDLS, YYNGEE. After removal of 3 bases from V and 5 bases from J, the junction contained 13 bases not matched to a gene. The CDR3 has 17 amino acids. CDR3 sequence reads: CASSAGDRGILGETQYF. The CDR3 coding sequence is TGTGCCAGCAGCGCCGGGGACAGGGGAATTCTGGGGGAGACCCAGTACTTC.

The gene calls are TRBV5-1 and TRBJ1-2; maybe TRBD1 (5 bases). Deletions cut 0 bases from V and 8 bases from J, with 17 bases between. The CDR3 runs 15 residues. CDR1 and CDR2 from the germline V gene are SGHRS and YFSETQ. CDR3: CASSLEGSGLAGYTF. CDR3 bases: TGCGCCAGCAGCTTGGAGGGATCGGGACTAGCGGGCTACACCTTC.

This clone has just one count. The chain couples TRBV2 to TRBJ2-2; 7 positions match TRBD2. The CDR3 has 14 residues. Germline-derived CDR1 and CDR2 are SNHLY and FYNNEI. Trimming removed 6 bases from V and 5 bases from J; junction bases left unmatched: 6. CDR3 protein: CASRALSGTGELFF. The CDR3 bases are TGTGCCAGCAGAGCCCTTAGCGGGACCGGGGAGCTGTTTTTT.

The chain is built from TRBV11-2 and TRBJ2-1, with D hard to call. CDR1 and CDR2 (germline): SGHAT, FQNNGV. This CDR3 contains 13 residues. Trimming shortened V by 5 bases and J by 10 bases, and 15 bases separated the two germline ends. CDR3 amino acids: CASSPLPRKEQFF. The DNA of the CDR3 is TGTGCCAGCAGCCCTCTCCCTCGCAAGGAGCAGTTCTTC.

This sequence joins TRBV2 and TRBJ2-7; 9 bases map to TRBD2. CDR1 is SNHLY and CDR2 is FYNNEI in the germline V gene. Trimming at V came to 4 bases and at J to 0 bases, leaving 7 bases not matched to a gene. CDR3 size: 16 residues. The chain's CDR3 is CASSAPREGPSYEQYF. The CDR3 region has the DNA TGTGCCAGCAGTGCTCCGCGGGAGGGCCCCTCCTACGAGCAGTACTTC.

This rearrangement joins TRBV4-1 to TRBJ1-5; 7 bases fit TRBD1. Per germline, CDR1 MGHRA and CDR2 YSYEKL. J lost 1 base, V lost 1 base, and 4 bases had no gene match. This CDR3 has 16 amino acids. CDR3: CASSQVVGQSNQPQHF. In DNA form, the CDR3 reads TGCGCCAGCAGCCAAGTCGTGGGACAGAGCAATCAGCCCCAGCATTTT.

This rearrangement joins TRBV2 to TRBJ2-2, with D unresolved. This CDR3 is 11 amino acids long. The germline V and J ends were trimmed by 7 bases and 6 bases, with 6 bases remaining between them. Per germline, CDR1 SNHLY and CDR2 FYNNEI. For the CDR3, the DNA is TGTGCCAGCAAGGGCCCCGGGGAGCTGTTTTTT. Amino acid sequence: CASKGPGELFF.

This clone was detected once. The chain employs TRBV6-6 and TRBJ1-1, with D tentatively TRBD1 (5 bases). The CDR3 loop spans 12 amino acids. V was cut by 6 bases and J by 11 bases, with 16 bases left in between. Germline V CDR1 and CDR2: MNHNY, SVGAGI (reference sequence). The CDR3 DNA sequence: TGTGCCAGCAGACCGGGGCCATTTTTCGCTTTCTTT. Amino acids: CASRPGPFFAFF.

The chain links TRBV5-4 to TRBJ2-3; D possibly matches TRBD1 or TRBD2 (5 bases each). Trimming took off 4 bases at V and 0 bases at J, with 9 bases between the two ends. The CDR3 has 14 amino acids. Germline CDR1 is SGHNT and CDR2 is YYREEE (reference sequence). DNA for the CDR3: TGTGCCAGCAGCGGGGGATTTAGCACAGATACGCAGTATTTT. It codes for CASSGGFSTDTQYF.

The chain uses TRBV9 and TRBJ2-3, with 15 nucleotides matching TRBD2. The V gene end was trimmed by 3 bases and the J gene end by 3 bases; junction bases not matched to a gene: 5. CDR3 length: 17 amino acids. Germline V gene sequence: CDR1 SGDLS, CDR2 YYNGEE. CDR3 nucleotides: TGTGCCAGCAGCGGGACTAGCGGGGGGGCCTGGACAGATACGCAGTATTTT. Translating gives CASSGTSGGAWTDTQYF. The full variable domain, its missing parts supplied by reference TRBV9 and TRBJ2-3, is DSGVTQTPKHLITATGQRVTLRCSPRSGDLSVYWYQQSLDQGLQFLIQYYNGEERAKGNILERFSAQQFPDLHSELNLSSLELGDSALYFCASSGTSGGAWTDTQYFGPGTRLTVL.

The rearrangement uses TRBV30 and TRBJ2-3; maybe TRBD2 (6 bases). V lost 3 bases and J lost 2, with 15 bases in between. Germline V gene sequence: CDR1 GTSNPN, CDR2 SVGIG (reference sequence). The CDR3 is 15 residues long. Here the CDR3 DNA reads TGTGCCTGGAGGGCGGGACGTTCAACCACAGATACGCAGTATTTT. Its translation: CAWRAGRSTTDTQYF.

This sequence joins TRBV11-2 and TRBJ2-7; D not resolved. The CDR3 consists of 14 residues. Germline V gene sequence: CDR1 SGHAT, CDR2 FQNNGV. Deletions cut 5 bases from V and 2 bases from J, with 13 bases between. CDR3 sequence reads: CASSPPTRTYEQYF. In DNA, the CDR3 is TGTGCCAGCAGCCCCCCCACAAGGACCTACGAGCAGTACTTC.

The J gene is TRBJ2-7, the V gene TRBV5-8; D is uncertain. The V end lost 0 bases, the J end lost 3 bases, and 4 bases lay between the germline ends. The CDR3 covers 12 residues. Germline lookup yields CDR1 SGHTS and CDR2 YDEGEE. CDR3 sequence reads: CASSLGLYEQYF. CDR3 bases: TGTGCCAGCAGCTTGGGGCTCTACGAGCAGTACTTC. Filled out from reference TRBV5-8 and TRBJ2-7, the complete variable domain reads EAGVTQSPTHLIKTRGQQATLRCSPISGHTSVYWYQQALGLGLQFLLWYDEGEERNRGNFPPRFSGRQFPNYSSELNVNALELEDSALYLCASSLGLYEQYFGPGTRLTVT.

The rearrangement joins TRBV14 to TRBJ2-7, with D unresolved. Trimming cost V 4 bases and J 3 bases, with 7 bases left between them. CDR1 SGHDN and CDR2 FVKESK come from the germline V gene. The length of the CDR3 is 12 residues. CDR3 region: CASSRSNYEQYF. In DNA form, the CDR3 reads TGTGCCAGCAGCCGAAGCAACTACGAGCAGTACTTC.

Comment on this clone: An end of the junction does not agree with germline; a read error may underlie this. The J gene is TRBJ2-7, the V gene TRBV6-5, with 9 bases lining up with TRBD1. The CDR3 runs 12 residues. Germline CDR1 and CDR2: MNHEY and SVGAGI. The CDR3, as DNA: TGTGCCAGCAGCCTCCCGGGACAGGGCTTTTGCTTC. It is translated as CASSLPGQGFCF.